This TCR beta chain appears in the sequencing data of a study of Ad26.COV2.S vaccination and SARS-CoV-2 variants. Overall study findings and caveats: Vaccinees showed greater spike-specific TCR breadth than placebo recipients.

The assay was immunoSEQ multiplex PCR, and TCRdb's table has in-frame clones only and misses some. This sample has hundreds of thousands of clones, with 87% found just once. With regard to this clone: Its antigen is as yet unknown.

Regarding treatment: around 19 received Ad26.COV2.S at low or high dose, single or two shots; 5 received placebo; per-sample allocation not given. The investigators took samples on day 63 after the first vaccine or placebo injection. CDR3 size: 14 residues. Germline V CDR1 and CDR2: SGHRS, YFSETQ. V shed 2 bases and J shed 0 bases, with 6 bases lying between them. The chain carries TRBV5-1 and TRBJ1-3; no firm D call. The TCR sequence derives from a person between 18 and 60 years old who received the Ad26.COV2.S COVID-19 vaccine or a placebo. Here the sequenced sample was peripheral blood, taken in a trial of Ad26.COV2.S vaccine versus placebo. This CDR3 is CASSFGDSGNTIYF. The CDR3 DNA is TGCGCCAGCAGCTTTGGAGACTCTGGAAACACCATATATTTT.